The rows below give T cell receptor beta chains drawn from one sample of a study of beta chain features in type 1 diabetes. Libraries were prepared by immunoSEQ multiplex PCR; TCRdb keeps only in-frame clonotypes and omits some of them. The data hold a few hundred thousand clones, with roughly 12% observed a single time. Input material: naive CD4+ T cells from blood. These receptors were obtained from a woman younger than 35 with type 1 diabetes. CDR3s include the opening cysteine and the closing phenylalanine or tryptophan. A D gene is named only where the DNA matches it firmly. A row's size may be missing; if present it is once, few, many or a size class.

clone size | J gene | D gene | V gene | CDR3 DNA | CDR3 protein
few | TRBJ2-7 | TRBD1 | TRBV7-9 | TGTGCCAGCAGTCCCATTGGACAGGGACGGCTCTACGAGCAGTACTTC | CASSPIGQGRLYEQYF
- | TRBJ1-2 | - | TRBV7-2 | TGTGCCAGCAGCCCACCCGGGAGGTACTATGGCTACACCTTC | CASSPPGRYYGYTF
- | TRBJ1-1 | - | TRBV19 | TGTGCCAGTAGTAGGCCCGGGGAGAACACTGAAGCTTTCTTT | CASSRPGENTEAFF
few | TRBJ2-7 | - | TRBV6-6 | TGTGCCAGCAGACTTAGCGGAACCACCTACGAGCAGTACTTC | CASRLSGTTYEQYF
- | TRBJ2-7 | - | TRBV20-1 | TGCAGTGCCGCCGGACTAAACGAGCAGTACTTC | CSAAGLNEQYF
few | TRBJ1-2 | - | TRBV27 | TGTGCCAGCAGGACAAAGTTCTATGGCTACACCTTC | CASRTKFYGYTF
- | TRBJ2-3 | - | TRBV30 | TGTGCCTGGAGCCAAGGGACTAGCACAGATACGCAGTATTTT | CAWSQGTSTDTQYF
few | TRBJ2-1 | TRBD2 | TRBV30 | TGTGCCTGGACCGGTCGGGGGACTACCAATGAGCAGTTCTTC | CAWTGRGTTNEQFF
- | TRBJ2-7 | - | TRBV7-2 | TGTGCCAGCAGTTCGTCCGGGACTCTCCTTGCGGAGCAGTACTTC | CASSSSGTLLAEQYF
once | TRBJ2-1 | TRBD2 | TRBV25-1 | TGTGCCAGCAGTGAAAGCGGGAGGGGCTCCTACAATGAGCAGTTCTTC | CASSESGRGSYNEQFF
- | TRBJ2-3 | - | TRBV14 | TGTGCCAGCAGCCCACAGAACAGGTATTGGGGCACAGATACGCAGTATTTT | CASSPQNRYWGTDTQYF
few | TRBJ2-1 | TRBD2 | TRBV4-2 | TGTGCCAGCAGCCAAGATTTCACTAGCGGCTACAATGAGCAGTTCTTC | CASSQDFTSGYNEQFF
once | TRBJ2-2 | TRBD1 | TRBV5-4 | TGTGCCAGCAGCTCGACAGGGGGGTCATCGAACACCGGGGAGCTGTTTTTT | CASSSTGGSSNTGELFF
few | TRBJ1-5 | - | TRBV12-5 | TGTGCTAGTGGTTTCGGTCCTAATCAGCCCCAGCATTTT | CASGFGPNQPQHF
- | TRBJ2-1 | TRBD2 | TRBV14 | TGTGCCAGCAGCCAAGAAGGGGCTAGCGGGGGATACAATGAGCAGTTCTTC | CASSQEGASGGYNEQFF
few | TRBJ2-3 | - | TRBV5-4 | TGTGCCAGCAGCGATGCTAGCCGGAGCACAGATACGCAGTATTTT | CASSDASRSTDTQYF
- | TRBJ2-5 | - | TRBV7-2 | TGTGCCAGCAGCTTCCAGGGGTCCCAAGAGACCCAGTACTTC | CASSFQGSQETQYF
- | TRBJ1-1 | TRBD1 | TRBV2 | TGTGCCAGCAGTGTGGGACAGCAGATGAACACTGAAGCTTTCTTT | CASSVGQQMNTEAFF
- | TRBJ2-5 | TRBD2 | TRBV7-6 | TGTGCCAGCAGCCAAACCGGGACTAGCAGAGAGACCCAGTACTTC | CASSQTGTSRETQYF
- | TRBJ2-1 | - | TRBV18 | TGTGCCAGCTCGGGAGGCTTCTCCTACAATGAGCAGTTCTTC | CASSGGFSYNEQFF
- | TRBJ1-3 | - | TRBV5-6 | TGTGCCAGCAGCTTGTTTCCGGGGAGTGCTGGAAACACCATATATTTT | CASSLFPGSAGNTIYF
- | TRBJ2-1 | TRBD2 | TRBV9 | TGTGCCAGCAGCGTAGCGGGAGGTGCGTACAATAAGCAGTTCTTC | CASSVAGGAYNKQFF